This TCR beta chain derives from a study of blood T cell repertoires in COVID-19. Study overall: The United States, Italy and Spain provided the acute and convalescent COVID-19 samples.

This CDR3 comprises 14 residues. The V gene end was trimmed by 4 bases and the J gene end by 3 bases; junction bases not matched to a gene: 2. The germline CDR1 and CDR2 sequences are SGHNT and YYREEE (reference sequence). TCRdb's table, derived via immunoSEQ multiplex PCR, lists solely in-frame clones and lacks some. The sample lists about 130,000 clones; approximately 83% were seen once. This clonotype was obtained from a woman older than 75 with acute or convalescent COVID-19. The sequencing input was peripheral blood. The chain employs TRBV5-4 and TRBJ1-4, with 8 bases matching TRBD1. For the CDR3, the DNA is TGTGCCAGCAGCCAGGGGGCCGCTAATGAAAAACTGTTTTTT. Translating it yields CASSQGAANEKLFF. Filled out from reference TRBV5-4 and TRBJ1-4, the complete variable domain reads ETGVTQSPTHLIKTRGQQVTLRCSSQSGHNTVSWYQQALGQGPQFIFQYYREEENGRGNFPPRFSGLQFPNYSSELNVNALELDDSALYLCASSQGAANEKLFFGSGTQLSVL.